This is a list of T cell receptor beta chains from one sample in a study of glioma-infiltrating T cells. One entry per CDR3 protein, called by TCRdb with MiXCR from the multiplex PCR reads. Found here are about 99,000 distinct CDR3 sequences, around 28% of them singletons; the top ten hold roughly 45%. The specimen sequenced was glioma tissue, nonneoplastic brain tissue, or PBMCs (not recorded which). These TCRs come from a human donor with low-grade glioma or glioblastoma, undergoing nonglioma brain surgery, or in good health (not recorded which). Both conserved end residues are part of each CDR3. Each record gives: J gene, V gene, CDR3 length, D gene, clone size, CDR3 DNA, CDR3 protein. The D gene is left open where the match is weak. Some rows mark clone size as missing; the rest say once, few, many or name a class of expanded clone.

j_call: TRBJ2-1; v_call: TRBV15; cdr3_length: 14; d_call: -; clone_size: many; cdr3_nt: TGTGCCACCAGCGCCCAAACCCTCTACAATGAGCAGTTCTTC; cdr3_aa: CATSAQTLYNEQFF
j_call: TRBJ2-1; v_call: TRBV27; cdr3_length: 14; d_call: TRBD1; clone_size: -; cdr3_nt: TGTGCCAGCAGTTTATCTGAGACAGGGGGTGAGCAGTTCTTC; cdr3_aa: CASSLSETGGEQFF
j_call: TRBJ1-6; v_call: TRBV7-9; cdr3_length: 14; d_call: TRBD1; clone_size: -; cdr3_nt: TGTGCCAGCAGCCAGGGACAGGGAGATTCACCCCTCCACTTT; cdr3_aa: CASSQGQGDSPLHF
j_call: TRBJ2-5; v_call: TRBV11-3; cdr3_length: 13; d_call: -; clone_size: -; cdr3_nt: TGTGCCAGCAGCTTAAGGTCCCAAGAGACCCAGTACTTC; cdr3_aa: CASSLRSQETQYF
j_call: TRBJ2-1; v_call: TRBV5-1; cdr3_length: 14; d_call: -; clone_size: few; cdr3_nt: TGCGCCAGCAACCGGGACAATCGGGGCAATGAGCAGTTCTTC; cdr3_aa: CASNRDNRGNEQFF
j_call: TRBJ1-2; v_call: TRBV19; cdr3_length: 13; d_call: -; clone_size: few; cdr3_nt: TGTGCCAGTAGAGACCAGGGGTACTATGGCTACACCTTC; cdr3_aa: CASRDQGYYGYTF
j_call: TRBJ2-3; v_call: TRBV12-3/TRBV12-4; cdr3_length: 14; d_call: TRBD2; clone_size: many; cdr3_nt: TGTGCCAGCAGTTTATCTAGCGGGGGAAATACGCAGTATTTT; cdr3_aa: CASSLSSGGNTQYF
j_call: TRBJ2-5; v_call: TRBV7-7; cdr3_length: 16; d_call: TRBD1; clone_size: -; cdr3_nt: TGTGCTAGCAGCTTAGGGTCAGGGGGCCTCCAAGAGACCCAGTACTTC; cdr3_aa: CASSLGSGGLQETQYF
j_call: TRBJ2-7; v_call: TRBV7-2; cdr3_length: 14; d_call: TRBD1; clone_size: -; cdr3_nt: TGTGCCAGCAGCGCGGGGGACAGGGGGGGCGAGCAGTACTTC; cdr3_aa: CASSAGDRGGEQYF
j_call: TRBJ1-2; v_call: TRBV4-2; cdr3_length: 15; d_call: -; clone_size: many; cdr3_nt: TGTGCCAGCAGCCCCACAGGGACCGCTAACTATGGCTACACCTTC; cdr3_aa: CASSPTGTANYGYTF
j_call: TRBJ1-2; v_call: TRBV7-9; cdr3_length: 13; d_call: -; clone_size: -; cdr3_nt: TGTGCCAGCAGCTTAGCAGGGTTCTATGGCTACAGCTTC; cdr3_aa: CASSLAGFYGYSF
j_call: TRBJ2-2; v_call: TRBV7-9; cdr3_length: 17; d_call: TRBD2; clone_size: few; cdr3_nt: TGTGCCAGCAGCCCCCATATAAGCGGGGGAAACACCGGGGAGCTGTTTTTT; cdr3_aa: CASSPHISGGNTGELFF
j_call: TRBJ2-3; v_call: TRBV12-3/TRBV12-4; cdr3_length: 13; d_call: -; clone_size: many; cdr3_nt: TGTGCCAGCGAGGCGCCTAGCACAGATACGCAGTATTTT; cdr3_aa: CASEAPSTDTQYF
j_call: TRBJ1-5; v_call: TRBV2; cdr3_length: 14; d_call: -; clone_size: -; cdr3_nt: TGTGCCAGCAGTGATTCGCCAGGCAATCAGCCCCAGCATTTT; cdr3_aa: CASSDSPGNQPQHF
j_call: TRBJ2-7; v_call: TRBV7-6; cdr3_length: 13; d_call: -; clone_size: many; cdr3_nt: TGTGCCAGCAGCCGAGAGGGGAACTACGAGCAGTACTTC; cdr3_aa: CASSREGNYEQYF
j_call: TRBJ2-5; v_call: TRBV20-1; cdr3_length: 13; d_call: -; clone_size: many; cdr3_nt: TGCAGTGCTAGAGAGGGGTTCCAAGAGACCCAGTACTTC; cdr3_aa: CSAREGFQETQYF
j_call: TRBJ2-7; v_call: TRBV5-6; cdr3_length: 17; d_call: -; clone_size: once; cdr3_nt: TGTGCCAGCAGCTTGGCCAAAGGACCGCACCTCGTGGGCTCACGGGACTTC; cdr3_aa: CASSLAKGPHLVGSRDF
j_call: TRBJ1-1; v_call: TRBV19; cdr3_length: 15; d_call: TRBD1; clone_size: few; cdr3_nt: TGTGCCAGTACCGACAGGGATACGGCGAACACTGAAGCTTTCTTT; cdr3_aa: CASTDRDTANTEAFF
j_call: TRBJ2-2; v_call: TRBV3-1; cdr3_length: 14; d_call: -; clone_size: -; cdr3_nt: TGTGCCAGCAGCAGCACAACCCACACCGGGAAGCTGTTTTTT; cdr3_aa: CASSSTTHTGKLFF
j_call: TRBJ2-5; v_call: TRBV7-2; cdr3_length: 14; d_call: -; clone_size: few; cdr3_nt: TGTGCCAGCAGCTTGTCGGGACAACAAGAGACCCAGTACTTC; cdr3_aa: CASSLSGQQETQYF
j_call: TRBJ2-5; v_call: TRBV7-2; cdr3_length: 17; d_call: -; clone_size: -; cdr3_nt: TGTGCCAGCAGCCGGACCGGTTGGACCGAGTACCGAGAGACCCAGTACTTC; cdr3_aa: CASSRTGWTEYRETQYF
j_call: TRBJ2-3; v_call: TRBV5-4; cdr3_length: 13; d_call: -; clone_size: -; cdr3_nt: TGTGCCAGCAGCTTGGATAGGGACGGCACGCAGTATTTT; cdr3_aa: CASSLDRDGTQYF
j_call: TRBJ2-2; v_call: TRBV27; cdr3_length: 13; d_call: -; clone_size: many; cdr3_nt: TGTGCCAGCTTGGTCGTGGATACCGGGGAGCTGTTTTTT; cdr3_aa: CASLVVDTGELFF